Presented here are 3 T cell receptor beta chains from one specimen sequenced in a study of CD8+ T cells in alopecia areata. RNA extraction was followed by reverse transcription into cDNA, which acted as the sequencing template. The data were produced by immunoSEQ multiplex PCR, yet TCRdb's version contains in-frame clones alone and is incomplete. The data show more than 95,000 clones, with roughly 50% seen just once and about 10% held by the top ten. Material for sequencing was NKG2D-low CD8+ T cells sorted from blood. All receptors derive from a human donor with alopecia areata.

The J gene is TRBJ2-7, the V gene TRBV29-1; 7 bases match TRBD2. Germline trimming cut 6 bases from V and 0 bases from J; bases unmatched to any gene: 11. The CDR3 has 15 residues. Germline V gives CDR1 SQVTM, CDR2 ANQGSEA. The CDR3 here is CSVQGTSASSYEQYF. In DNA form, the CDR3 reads TGCAGCGTGCAAGGTACTAGCGCCAGCTCCTACGAGCAGTACTTC.

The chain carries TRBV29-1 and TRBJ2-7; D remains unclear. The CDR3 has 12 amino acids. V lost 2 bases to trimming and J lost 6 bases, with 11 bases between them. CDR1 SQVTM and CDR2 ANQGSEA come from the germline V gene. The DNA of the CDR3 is TGCAGCGTTGAAAACGTAGGGATCGAGCAGTACTTC. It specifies CSVENVGIEQYF.

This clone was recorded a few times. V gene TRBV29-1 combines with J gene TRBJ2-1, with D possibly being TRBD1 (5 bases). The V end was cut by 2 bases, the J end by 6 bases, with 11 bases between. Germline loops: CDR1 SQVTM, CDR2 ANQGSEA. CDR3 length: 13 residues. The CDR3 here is CSVERDRFNEQFF. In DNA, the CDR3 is TGCAGCGTTGAACGCGACAGATTCAATGAGCAGTTCTTC.